One T cell receptor beta chain is described in this entry. V shed 0 bases and J shed 5 bases, with 13 bases lying between them. The CDR3 contains 15 residues. Germline CDR1 reads MNHEY; CDR2 reads SMNVEV (reference sequence). This table comes from immunoSEQ multiplex PCR, and its TCRdb copy is limited to in-frame clones, with some not included. The sample has around 34,000 clones; about 82% are singletons. The data originate from a study of STAT5B mutations in CD4+ large granular lymphocyte leukemia. The specimen sequenced was CD4+ T cells from blood buffy coats. This chain connects TRBV27 to TRBJ1-2; D not resolved. The sequence derives from a human donor in good health. The CDR3 region is CASSLSVGLGYGYTF. In DNA form, the CDR3 reads TGTGCCAGCAGTTTATCGGTGGGGTTGGGGTATGGCTACACCTTC.